The source of this TCR beta chain is a study of blood T cell repertoires in COVID-19. Study-wide context: There were acute and convalescent COVID-19 samples, and they came from the United States, Italy and Spain.

This clone occurred once. Using immunoSEQ multiplex PCR, the repertoire was profiled, and TCRdb retains in-frame clones only, with some absent. This sample carries about 380,000 clones, 89% of them seen once, and the ten largest clones take 0.95% to 1.5%. CDR1 is SGHTS and CDR2 is YDEGEE in the germline V gene. V was clipped by 2 bases and J by 4 bases, with 13 bases between them. The CDR3 covers 14 residues. This receptor was taken from a man aged 40-50 years with acute or convalescent COVID-19. Sequencing used peripheral blood. The chain carries TRBV5-8 and TRBJ2-7; D perhaps matches TRBD1 (7 bases). The CDR3: CASSFRGALYEQYF. In nucleotides, the CDR3 is TGTGCCAGCAGCTTCAGGGGGGCGTTGTACGAGCAGTACTTC.